These T cell receptor beta chains were read from a single sample in a study of OX40 agonist ivuxolimab in advanced cancers. Assay used: immunoSEQ multiplex PCR; TCRdb lists only in-frame clones, some missing. The sample carries tens of thousands of clones, around 79% recorded once. The starting material was CD4+ or CD8+ T cells sorted from blood, obtained in a trial of the OX40 agonist ivuxolimab. These receptors were collected from an adult with an advanced solid tumor such as melanoma, head and neck, liver or kidney cancer. Both conserved end residues are part of each CDR3. D genes are given only for firm matches. Not all rows give a size; the values are once, few, many and, for expanded clones, a class.

>13|TRBJ2-1|.|TRBV29-1|.
TGCAGCGTTGTGGGCGCAGCCTACAATGAGCAGTTCTTC
CSVVGAAYNEQFF
>14|TRBJ2-7|.|TRBV7-9|.
TGTGCCAGCAGCTCAGACACCCGGAGCTACGAGCAGTACTTC
CASSSDTRSYEQYF
>15|TRBJ1-2|once|TRBV2|.
TGTGCCAGCAGGGCGGACAGTTCTTCTGTGAATGGCTACACCTTC
CASRADSSSVNGYTF
>15|TRBJ2-7|.|TRBV21-1|.
TGTGCCAGCCCAACCTCTAGCGGAAGCTCCTACGAGCAGTACTTC
CASPTSSGSSYEQYF
>15|TRBJ1-4|.|TRBV7-2|.
TGTGCCAGCAGCTTAGAAGGAGGGGGGAATGAAAAACTGTTTTTT
CASSLEGGGNEKLFF
>16|TRBJ2-7|once|TRBV4-2|.
TGTGCCAGCAGCCAAGATGGAGTAGCAGGGAACGCCGAGCAGTACTTC
CASSQDGVAGNAEQYF
>14|TRBJ2-7|few|TRBV6-5|TRBD1
TGTGCCAGCAGTTACTTAGGACAGGGGGCAGAGCAGTACTTC
CASSYLGQGAEQYF
>16|TRBJ2-7|few|TRBV4-3|TRBD2
TGCGCCAGCAGCCCTTACTCGGGACTAGGGTTAGCCGAGCAGTACTTC
CASSPYSGLGLAEQYF
>11|TRBJ2-4|.|TRBV6-5|.
TGTGCCAGCAGTTCCGTGGGCATTCAGTACTTC
CASSSVGIQYF
>15|TRBJ2-7|.|TRBV4-3|.
TGCGCCAGCAGCCAAGCTACGACAGAGAACTACGAGCAGTACTTC
CASSQATTENYEQYF
>15|TRBJ2-3|.|TRBV5-1|.
TGCGCCAGCAGCGATTCATCCCGGGCCAAAGATACGCAGTATTTT
CASSDSSRAKDTQYF
>13|TRBJ2-2|.|TRBV19|.
TGTGCCAGTAGTATAATGGACACCGGGGAGCTGTTTTTT
CASSIMDTGELFF
>15|TRBJ1-4|.|TRBV6-1|TRBD1
TGTGCCAGCAGTGGTTTGACAGGGGGTTCTGAAAAACTGTTTTTT
CASSGLTGGSEKLFF
>12|TRBJ2-3|.|TRBV18|.
TGTGCCAGCTCACCACAAACAGATACGCAGTATTTT
CASSPQTDTQYF
>15|TRBJ1-2|.|TRBV2|.
TGTGCCAGCAGCACTTTTGACAGTCCTACCTATGGCTACACCTTC
CASSTFDSPTYGYTF
>13|TRBJ1-2|once|TRBV27|.
TGTGCCAGCAGTTTCAGTATTAACTATGGCTACACCTTC
CASSFSINYGYTF
>12|TRBJ2-5|.|TRBV7-9|.
TGTGCCAGCAGCTTACCAATAGAGACCCAGTACTTC
CASSLPIETQYF
>16|TRBJ1-5|few|TRBV7-8|TRBD1
TGTGCCAGCAGCTTAGGAGGGACAGGGAACAAACAGCCCCAGCATTTT
CASSLGGTGNKQPQHF
>14|TRBJ2-7|.|TRBV6-5|.
TGTGCCAGCAGCGAGGCAGGAAGCTCCTACGAGCAGTACTTC
CASSEAGSSYEQYF
>14|TRBJ1-1|once|TRBV4-1|.
TGCGCCAGCAGCCCTTTTGACAGGTTCACTGAAGCTTTCTTT
CASSPFDRFTEAFF
>16|TRBJ1-5|.|TRBV5-1|.
TGCGCCAGCAGCCCTGGCACAGGGTACCGCAATCAGCCCCAGCATTTT
CASSPGTGYRNQPQHF
>14|TRBJ2-3|once|TRBV5-1|.
TGCGCCAGCAGCTTGGACAGGGTAACAGATACGCAGTATTTT
CASSLDRVTDTQYF
>14|TRBJ2-5|.|TRBV5-4|.
TGTGCCAGCAGCCCCCCCAGCGGAGAAGAGACCCAGTACTTC
CASSPPSGEETQYF
>17|TRBJ2-1|.|TRBV4-1|TRBD2
TGCGCCAGCAGCCACCCTCCTGTTGCGGGGGTTTTGAATGAGCAGTTCTTC
CASSHPPVAGVLNEQFF
>17|TRBJ1-2|.|TRBV5-1|.
TGCGCCAGCACACCCCGGGCGGGGGTCGCGACTAACTATGGCTACACCTTC
CASTPRAGVATNYGYTF
>14|TRBJ1-1|.|TRBV27|.
TGTGCCAGCAGTTTCACGACCCCGGGTACTGAAGCTTTCTTT
CASSFTTPGTEAFF
>15|TRBJ1-6|.|TRBV9|TRBD1
TGTGCCAGCGCTTTCGGGACAGAGTATAATTCACCCCTCCACTTT
CASAFGTEYNSPLHF
>15|TRBJ2-5|.|TRBV27|.
TGTGCCAGCAGTCCGAACCGGGGCAGGGCAGAGACCCAGTACTTC
CASSPNRGRAETQYF
>14|TRBJ1-4|.|TRBV7-9|.
TGTGCCAGCAGCGACGGACTACTTGGAGAAAAACTGTTTTTT
CASSDGLLGEKLFF
>18|TRBJ1-1|.|TRBV7-6|TRBD1
TGTGCCAGCAGCTTAGCTTTTAGGGACAGGGAAATGAACACTGAAGCTTTCTTT
CASSLAFRDREMNTEAFF
>14|TRBJ2-7|.|TRBV30|TRBD2
TGTGCCTGGACTGGGGCTAGCGGGACCTACGAGCAGTACTTC
CAWTGASGTYEQYF
>14|TRBJ1-2|.|TRBV27|.
TGTGCCAGCAGTCAAACACAGGGATTCTATGGCTACACCTTC
CASSQTQGFYGYTF
>15|TRBJ2-2|.|TRBV7-7|TRBD1
TGTGCCAGCAGGTCTGGGACAGGGGACACCGGGGAGCTGTTTTTT
CASRSGTGDTGELFF
>15|TRBJ2-1|.|TRBV7-9|.
TGTGCCAGCAGCTTAAAACAGGGAACCTACAATGAGCAGTTCTTC
CASSLKQGTYNEQFF
>15|TRBJ2-4|.|TRBV28|.
TGTGCCAGCAGTTTGGAGGGGGCTGGCAAAAACATTCAGTACTTC
CASSLEGAGKNIQYF
>16|TRBJ2-3|.|TRBV5-6|.
TGTGCCAGCAGCAGGGTGGGCAGGCTGAGCACAGATACGCAGTATTTT
CASSRVGRLSTDTQYF
>16|TRBJ1-2|.|TRBV7-9|.
TGTGCCAGCAGCTTAGTCGGGGGGGCAGCTAACTATGGCTACACCTTC
CASSLVGGAANYGYTF
>15|TRBJ1-4|.|TRBV19|.
TGTGCCAGTAAAGAAGGAGGGGTGGGAAATGAAAAACTGTTTTTT
CASKEGGVGNEKLFF
>12|TRBJ1-5|.|TRBV18|.
TGTGCCAGCTCAGACGGCAATCAGCCCCAGCATTTT
CASSDGNQPQHF
>14|TRBJ2-3|.|TRBV4-1|TRBD2
TGCGCCAGCAGCCAGGGGACTAGCGAAGATACGCAGTATTTT
CASSQGTSEDTQYF
>15|TRBJ2-1|once|TRBV5-8|.
TGTGCCAGCGCACCCGCTAGACCGCCCTACAATGAGCAGTTCTTC
CASAPARPPYNEQFF
>14|TRBJ1-2|.|TRBV28|TRBD1
TGTGCCAGCAGTTCGGGACAGGGGCTTCTGGGCTACACCTTC
CASSSGQGLLGYTF